What follows are 26 T cell receptor beta chains derived from one specimen sequenced in a study of blood T cell repertoires in COVID-19. Libraries were prepared by immunoSEQ multiplex PCR; TCRdb keeps only in-frame clonotypes and omits some of them. Of about 75,000 clones listed, approximately 85% are singletons. The material sequenced was peripheral blood. These receptors all come from a woman aged 80 or over with active or convalescent COVID-19.

The J gene is TRBJ2-3, the V gene TRBV29-1, with a possible D match to TRBD2 (7 bases). Deletions cut 1 base from V and 3 bases from J, with 14 bases between. The CDR3 covers 15 residues. CDR1 SQVTM and CDR2 ANQGSEA come from the germline V gene. As DNA, the CDR3 is TGCAGCGTTGAAGGGGGAGGGGGAGGGACAGATACGCAGTATTTT. Amino acids: CSVEGGGGGTDTQYF.

This clone was detected only a few times. The rearrangement joins TRBV19 to TRBJ2-6; D perhaps matches TRBD2 (5 bases). Trimming removed 9 bases from V and 4 bases from J, with 19 bases in between. Germline values: CDR1 LNHDA, CDR2 SQIVND (reference sequence). The CDR3 is 16 amino acids. In nucleotides, the CDR3 is TGTGCCAGCCAAGGGATTGGGCCGGGAGGGGCCAACGTCCTGACTTTC. This sequence encodes CASQGIGPGGANVLTF.

This chain joins TRBV28 and TRBJ1-5, with D unclear. The CDR3 runs 16 residues. V lost 6 bases and J 3 bases, leaving 18 bases between the germline ends. In germline, CDR1 is MDHEN, CDR2 SYDVKM. The CDR3 coding sequence is TGTGCCAGCAGGTCCCGTGGCACAGCTTTCAATCAGCCCCAGCATTTT. This translates into CASRSRGTAFNQPQHF.

This clone was seen a few times. V and J are TRBV5-8 and TRBJ2-5, with a weak D call TRBD1 (6 bases). Trimming removed 2 bases from V and 2 bases from J, with 16 bases in between. Germline V gene data show CDR1 as SGHTS and CDR2 as YDEGEE. The length of the CDR3 is 16 residues. CDR3 sequence: CASSFTRDILQETQYF. CDR3 nucleotides: TGTGCCAGCAGCTTCACTCGGGACATCCTTCAAGAGACCCAGTACTTC.

Only one count was recorded for this clone. The chain couples TRBV14 to TRBJ2-3; 9 bases map to TRBD2. The germline CDR1 and CDR2 sequences are SGHDN and FVKESK. This CDR3 contains 17 residues. V dropped 2 bases and J dropped 6; count of bases not matched to a gene: 12. CDR3 in amino acids: CASSQYKAGGRVDTQYF. The DNA for the CDR3 is TGTGCCAGCAGCCAATATAAAGCGGGAGGCCGCGTGGATACGCAGTATTTT. The whole variable domain, remainder taken from reference TRBV14 and TRBJ2-3, is EAGVTQFPSHSVIEKGQTVTLRCDPISGHDNLYWYRRVMGKEIKFLLHFVKESKQDESGMPNNRFLAERTGGTYSTLKVQPAELEDSGVYFCASSQYKAGGRVDTQYFGPGTRLTVL.

The V gene is TRBV7-2, the J gene TRBJ2-7; D gene ambiguous. The CDR3 has 13 residues. Germline V gene lookup returns CDR1 SGHTA and CDR2 FQGNSA. Trimming left V 6 bases short and J 9 bases short, with 18 bases between. For the CDR3, the DNA is TGTGCCAGCAGTCCGCATAGACTCCCCGGGCAGTACTTC. Amino acid sequence: CASSPHRLPGQYF.

This clone was observed at least ten times. The chain carries TRBV12-3 or TRBV12-4 and TRBJ1-5; D is uncertain. This CDR3 has 13 amino acids. V was pared by 3 bases and J by 2 bases, with 5 bases between. CDR3 sequence (DNA): TGTGCCAGCAGTTTCACGGGCAATCAGCCCCAGCATTTT. Amino acids: CASSFTGNQPQHF.

The chain has TRBV11-3 and TRBJ2-2; 14 bases match TRBD2. With V trimmed by 5 bases and J by 6 bases, 2 bases remained unmatched. The CDR3 is 15 amino acids. Per the germline V gene, CDR1 is SGHNT and CDR2 is YENEEA. CDR3 sequence reads: CASSPGLAGAGELFF. The CDR3, as DNA: TGTGCCAGCAGCCCGGGACTAGCGGGGGCCGGGGAGCTGTTTTTT.

This chain connects TRBV9 to TRBJ2-5, with 7 bases matching TRBD1. With 4 bases clipped from V and 6 bases from J, the junction kept 12 bases outside the gene matches. CDR3 length equals 15 residues. Germline V lookup: CDR1 SGDLS, CDR2 YYNGEE. CDR3 DNA sequence: TGTGCCAGCAGCTCAACACAGGGGCGAGAGCAGACCCAGTACTTC. Encoded protein: CASSSTQGREQTQYF.

This chain links TRBV19 with TRBJ1-1; 7 bases line up with TRBD1. This CDR3 contains 16 residues. CDR1 and CDR2 from the germline V gene are LNHDA and SQIVND (reference sequence). V lost 3 bases to trimming and J lost 0 bases; unmatched junction nucleotides: 7. Written as DNA, the CDR3 is TGTGCCAGTAGTATTTCGTCAGGGGGATTGAACACTGAAGCTTTCTTT. Its translation: CASSISSGGLNTEAFF.

This clone was found once. The V and J genes are TRBV5-1 and TRBJ2-1, with TRBD2 as a possible D gene (5 bases). There are 15 residues in the CDR3. Per the germline V gene, CDR1 is SGHRS and CDR2 is YFSETQ. Deletions cut 5 bases from V and 5 bases from J, with 17 bases between. The CDR3 loop is CASSPRGAVHNEQFF. CDR3 in DNA: TGCGCCAGCAGTCCACGGGGAGCGGTCCACAATGAGCAGTTCTTC.

V usage is TRBV5-1 and J usage is TRBJ1-1; 12 bases match TRBD1. The CDR3 sequence is 17 residues long. Looked up from germline, CDR1 is SGHRS and CDR2 is YFSETQ. After removal of 4 bases from V and 1 base from J, the junction contained 8 bases not matched to a gene. The chain's CDR3 is CASSGGTGGWTNTEAFF. Here the CDR3 DNA reads TGCGCCAGCAGCGGCGGGACAGGGGGCTGGACGAACACTGAAGCTTTCTTT. The entire variable domain, with the rest obtained from reference TRBV5-1 and TRBJ1-1, is as follows: KAGVTQTPRYLIKTRGQQVTLSCSPISGHRSVSWYQQTPGQGLQFLFEYFSETQRNKGNFPGRFSGRQFSNSRSEMNVSTLELGDSALYLCASSGGTGGWTNTEAFFGQGTRLTVV.

The chain recombines TRBV5-6 with TRBJ2-1, with D perhaps matching TRBD2 (6 bases). This CDR3 comprises 16 residues. From germline, CDR1 is SGHDT and CDR2 YYEEEE. Between the trimmed V and J ends, which lost 3 bases and 4 bases, there was a span of 17 bases. The CDR3 nucleotides are TGTGCCAGCAGCTGGGATAGACGGGCGGGGTACAATGAGCAGTTCTTC. Encoded protein: CASSWDRRAGYNEQFF.

The V and J genes are TRBV7-2 and TRBJ1-1; D possibly corresponds to TRBD1 (5 bases). Germline V gene data show CDR1 as SGHTA and CDR2 as FQGNSA. V was cut by 5 bases and J by 6 bases, with 13 bases left in between. The CDR3 sequence is 13 residues long. This CDR3 is CASSRGAKPEAFF. Here the CDR3 DNA reads TGTGCCAGCAGCCGCGGGGCAAAGCCTGAAGCTTTCTTT.

This chain connects TRBV7-2 to TRBJ1-1; no firm D call. The CDR3 consists of 15 residues. The germline V and J ends were trimmed by 1 base and 10 bases, with 19 bases remaining between them. Germline assignment: CDR1 SGHTA and CDR2 FQGNSA. CDR3 residues: CASSLDGSLSLGAFF. The CDR3 nucleotides are TGTGCCAGCAGCTTAGATGGCAGCCTTTCCCTAGGAGCTTTCTTT. Variable domain in full (rest from reference TRBV7-2 and TRBJ1-1): GAGVSQSPSNKVTEKGKDVELRCDPISGHTALYWYRQSLGQGLEFLIYFQGNSAPDKSGLPSDRFSAERTGGSVSTLTIQRTQQEDSAVYLCASSLDGSLSLGAFFGQGTRLTVV.

The chain employs TRBV10-3 and TRBJ2-3, with D unclear. The germline V gene encodes CDR1 ENHRY and CDR2 SYGVKD. There are 13 residues in the CDR3. V was cut by 7 bases and J by 2 bases, with 10 bases left in between. CDR3 sequence reads: CAITRVLTDTQYF. The CDR3 bases are TGTGCCATCACACGGGTCCTCACAGATACGCAGTATTTT.

This chain uses TRBV7-2 with TRBJ2-1; TRBD2 agrees at 9 bases. V lost 3 bases to trimming and J lost 8 bases; unmatched junction nucleotides: 11. The CDR3 is 16 residues long. Germline V gene lookup returns CDR1 SGHTA and CDR2 FQGNSA. The CDR3, as DNA: TGTGCCAGCAGCTTTGTTAGCGGGAGTTTGTTCCATGAGCAGTTCTTC. This codes for CASSFVSGSLFHEQFF.

This chain uses TRBV18 with TRBJ1-4; 8 bases fit TRBD1. The CDR3 is 14 residues long. Germline V lookup: CDR1 KGHSH, CDR2 LQKENI. J lost 2 bases, V lost 6 bases, and 2 bases had no gene match. Written as DNA, the CDR3 is TGTGCCAGCTCTTACAGGGGGACTAATGAAAAACTGTTTTTT. This codes for CASSYRGTNEKLFF.

J is TRBJ2-7 and V is TRBV5-1; a possible D gene is TRBD1 (6 bases). Germline lookup yields CDR1 SGHRS and CDR2 YFSETQ. This CDR3 has 15 amino acids. Deletions cut 2 bases from V and 1 base from J, with 13 bases between. CDR3 DNA sequence: TGCGCCAGCAGCTTCAGAACAGGGATATCCTACGAGCAGTACTTC. Its translation is CASSFRTGISYEQYF.

J is TRBJ1-6 and V is TRBV19, with a weak D call TRBD1 (6 bases). The germline CDR1 and CDR2 sequences are LNHDA and SQIVND (reference sequence). With 9 bases removed from V and 9 bases from J, the gap between germline ends came to 18 bases. This CDR3 is 14 amino acids long. CDR3 nucleotide sequence: TGTGCCAGCCAAGTGACAGGAAAGGTTTCACCCCTCCACTTT. It encodes CASQVTGKVSPLHF.

V usage is TRBV18 and J usage is TRBJ2-1; a possible D gene is TRBD1 (5 bases). V dropped 9 bases and J dropped 3 bases, with 15 bases sitting between them. CDR1 KGHSH and CDR2 LQKENI come from the germline V gene. The CDR3 sequence is 14 residues long. The CDR3 is CASFRQSLYNEQFF. DNA for the CDR3: TGTGCCAGTTTTCGACAGAGCCTCTACAATGAGCAGTTCTTC.

In its sample, this clone was seen once. V usage is TRBV28 and J usage is TRBJ2-7, with 9 bases lining up with TRBD1. The CDR3 has 15 amino acids. The junction had 7 bases not matched to a gene; V was cut back by 6 bases and J by 1 base. Germline V lookup: CDR1 MDHEN, CDR2 SYDVKM. Here the CDR3 reads CASSVAGTGSYEQYF. The CDR3 DNA sequence: TGTGCCAGCAGCGTAGCCGGGACAGGGTCCTACGAGCAGTACTTC.

The V gene is TRBV15, the J gene TRBJ1-5, with D perhaps TRBD1 (5 bases). Trimming left V 5 bases short and J 4 bases short, with 12 bases between. CDR3 size: 14 residues. The V gene's germline CDR1 is LNHNV and CDR2 YYDKDF (reference sequence). Here the CDR3 reads CATSVSHRNQPQHF. For the CDR3, the DNA is TGTGCCACCAGCGTATCCCACAGGAATCAGCCCCAGCATTTT. Full variable domain (remainder filled in from reference TRBV15 and TRBJ1-5): DAMVIQNPRYQVTQFGKPVTLSCSQTLNHNVMYWYQQKSSQAPKLLFHYYDKDFNNEADTPDNFQSRRPNTSFCFLDIRSPGLGDTAMYLCATSVSHRNQPQHFGDGTRLSIL.

The chain joins TRBV19 to TRBJ1-4; 7 nucleotides match TRBD1. With 5 bases clipped from V and 2 bases from J, the junction kept 11 bases outside the gene matches. CDR1 is LNHDA, CDR2 SQIVND, per germline (reference sequence). The CDR3 covers 17 residues. The CDR3 loop is CASSGGQAVITNEKLFF. The DNA for the CDR3 is TGTGCCAGTAGTGGCGGACAGGCGGTTATCACTAATGAAAAACTGTTTTTT.

V is TRBV11-2 and J is TRBJ1-2, with D unclear. The CDR3 is 13 amino acids. The germline V gene has CDR1 SGHAT and CDR2 FQNNGV. V dropped 6 bases and J dropped 4 bases, with 12 bases sitting between them. CDR3 loop: CASRELGGYGYTF. CDR3 DNA sequence: TGTGCCAGCAGAGAGCTCGGCGGCTATGGCTACACCTTC. Full variable domain (outside the CDR3, taken from reference TRBV11-2 and TRBJ1-2): EAGVAQSPRYKIIEKRQSVAFWCNPISGHATLYWYQQILGQGPKLLIQFQNNGVVDDSQLPKDRFSAERLKGVDSTLKIQPAKLEDSAVYLCASRELGGYGYTFGSGTRLTVV.

This clone has a single count. The chain is built from TRBV25-1 and TRBJ2-1, with 7 bases identical to TRBD2. This CDR3 contains 16 residues. V trimming: 6 bases; J trimming: 4 bases; junction bases outside the gene matches: 12. The germline CDR1 and CDR2 sequences are MGHDK and SYGVNS. The CDR3 DNA sequence: TGTGCCAGCAGCACCCCCGCGGGGGACCCTTACAATGAGCAGTTCTTC. As protein: CASSTPAGDPYNEQFF.